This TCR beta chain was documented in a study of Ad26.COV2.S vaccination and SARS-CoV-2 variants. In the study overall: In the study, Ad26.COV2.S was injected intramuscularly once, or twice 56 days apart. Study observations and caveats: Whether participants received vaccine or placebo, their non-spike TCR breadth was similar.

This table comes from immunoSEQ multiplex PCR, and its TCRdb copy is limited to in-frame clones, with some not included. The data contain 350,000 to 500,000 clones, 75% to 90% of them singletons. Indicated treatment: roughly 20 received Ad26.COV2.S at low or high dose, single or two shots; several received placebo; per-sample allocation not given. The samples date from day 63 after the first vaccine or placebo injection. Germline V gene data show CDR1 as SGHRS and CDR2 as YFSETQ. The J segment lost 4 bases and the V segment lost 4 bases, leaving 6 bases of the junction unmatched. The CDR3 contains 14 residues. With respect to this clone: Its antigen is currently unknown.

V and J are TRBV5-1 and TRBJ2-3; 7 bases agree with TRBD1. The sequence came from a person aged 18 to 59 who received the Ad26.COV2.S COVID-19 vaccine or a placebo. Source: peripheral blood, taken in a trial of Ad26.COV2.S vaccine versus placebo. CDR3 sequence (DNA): TGCGCCAGCAGCGAGGGGACAGCCGCAGATACGCAGTATTTT. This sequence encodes CASSEGTAADTQYF.